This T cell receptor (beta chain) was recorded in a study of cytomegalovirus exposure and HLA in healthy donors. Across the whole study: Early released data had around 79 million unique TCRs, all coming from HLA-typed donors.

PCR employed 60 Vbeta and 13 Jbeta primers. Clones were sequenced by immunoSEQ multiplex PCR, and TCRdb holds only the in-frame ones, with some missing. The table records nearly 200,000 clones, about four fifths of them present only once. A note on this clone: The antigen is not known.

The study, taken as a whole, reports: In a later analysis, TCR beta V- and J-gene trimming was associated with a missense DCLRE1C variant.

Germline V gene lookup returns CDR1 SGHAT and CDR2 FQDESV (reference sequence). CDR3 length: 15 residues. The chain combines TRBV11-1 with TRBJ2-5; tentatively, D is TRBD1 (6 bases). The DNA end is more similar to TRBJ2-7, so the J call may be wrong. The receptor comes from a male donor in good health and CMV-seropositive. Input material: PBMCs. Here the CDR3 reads CASSLGGRTDYEQYF. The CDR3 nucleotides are TGTGCCAGCAGCTTAGGGGGGCGGACCGACTACGAGCAGTACTTC.